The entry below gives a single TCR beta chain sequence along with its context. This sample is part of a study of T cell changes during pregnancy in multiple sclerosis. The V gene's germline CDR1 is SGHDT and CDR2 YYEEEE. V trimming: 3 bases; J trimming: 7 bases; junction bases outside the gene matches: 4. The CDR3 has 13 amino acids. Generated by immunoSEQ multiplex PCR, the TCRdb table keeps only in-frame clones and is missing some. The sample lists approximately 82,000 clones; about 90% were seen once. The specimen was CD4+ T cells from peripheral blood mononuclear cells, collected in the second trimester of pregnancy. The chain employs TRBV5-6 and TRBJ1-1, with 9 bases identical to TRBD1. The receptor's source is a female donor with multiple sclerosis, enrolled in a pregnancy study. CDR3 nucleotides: TGTGCCAGCAGCTCCGGGACAGGGAATGAAGCTTTCTTT. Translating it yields CASSSGTGNEAFF.